This T cell receptor beta chain appears in the sequencing data of a study of blood T cell repertoires in COVID-19. Data came from immunoSEQ multiplex PCR; TCRdb stores just in-frame clones and leaves some out. Of under 200,000 clones listed, approximately 88% are singletons. CDR3 length: 14 residues. After removal of 3 bases from V and 8 bases from J, the junction contained 4 bases not matched to a gene. In germline, CDR1 is MNHEY, CDR2 SMNVEV (reference sequence). In this sample, this clone turned up a few times. What was sequenced was PBMCs or T cells enriched from blood (not recorded which). The chain joins TRBV27 to TRBJ1-2, with 12 bases matching TRBD1. The source is an older woman who had recovered from COVID-19. The CDR3 here is CASSFRDRGRGYTF. The CDR3 nucleotides read TGTGCCAGCAGTTTCCGGGACAGGGGGCGAGGCTACACCTTC.